This note documents a single T cell receptor beta chain sequence. The specificity of this receptor is unknown. Qualities for individual bases were not recorded, and no much larger clone is one base off. These data come from a study of immune aging and cytomegalovirus after organ transplant (dated by TCRdb to the early 2020s). Context from the whole study: All transplant recipients received three-drug immunosuppression with prednisone, tacrolimus, and mycophenolate.

Points the paper makes about the study in general: Following viremia, cells with an aged phenotype rose post-transplant no matter the clone size, with the increase showing up earlier in large clones (days 200-264) than in small clones. CD57 was not measured in the sequencing data, so a conservative gene-based aging definition was used instead. Large clones contained a bigger proportion of TEMRA cells, and over time the seven largest clones (about 1,900 cells) picked up aged and TEMRA cells and lost TCM cells.

V loses 5 bases, J loses 7 bases, and the germline ends lie 16 bases apart. The CDR3 starts with the cysteine, ends with the phenylalanine, and has 14 residues. The read is trimmed to its CDR3 DNA, 42 bases read in frame from base 1. CDR1 and CDR2 were assigned from the germline V gene (reference sequence) as PRHDT and FYEKMQ. Read against the paper, the sample's time point label means: five sample-tagged time points from pre-transplant (day -1) to day 368 post-transplant, pooled. Thawed PBMC were stimulated for over 10 hours with a CMV IE-1 overlapping peptide library without transport inhibitors. After thawing, cells rested overnight before stimulation in R10 medium with CD28/CD49d costimulation. The IE-1 peptide library was made up of 15-amino-acid peptides, each overlapping by 11 amino acids. Each time point was barcoded with BD Single-Cell Multiplexing Kit Sample Tags, pooled, and stained with oligo-conjugated anti-CD45RA plus sorting antibodies. A BD FACSAria III was used to sort CMV-responsive CD8+CD137+ and CD4+CD154+ T cells at 4-way purity. EDTA vacutainers were used to collect blood, which was then processed with a Ficoll gradient within 1-24 hours.

Libraries were built with single-cell sequencing. The instrument given in TCRdb is Illumina NovaSeq 6000. The BD Rhapsody Targeted mRNA and AbSeq Reagent Kit was used in a microwell format for cell capture and library preparation. Libraries covered TCR, sample tags, AbSeq, and targeted mRNA from the Human T-Cell Expression Panel plus custom TOX and TOX2 primers. Sequencing of the libraries was performed on an Illumina NovaSeq. As for how the authors treated the data: The analysis covered about 10,000 cells in total, of which about 7,100 were CD8 T cells and some 4,000 were CD8 T cells with an identifiable TCR CDR3. The BD Rhapsody Targeted Analysis Pipeline, including V(D)J processing, was run on the Seven Bridges Genomics platform to process the raw data. SeqGeq 1.6.0 was used for quality control, Sample Tag demultiplexing with Lex-BDSMK, clone identification with VDJ Explorer, and Seurat clustering. Clones comprising <1% of CD8 T cells were considered non-expanded; clones comprising >2.5% of the sample were considered clonal expansions. The public reads were run again by TCRdb, first through fastp at Q25 and then through MiXCR, and only productive beta chains were kept. Rows matching on CDR3 protein sequence are summarized as one entry with the most common DNA and genes. The V and J calls here are based on TCRdb, not the publication. The sample includes tens of thousands of distinct CDR3 sequences, with about a third observed a single time. The ten largest clonotypes hold about 25% of the sample.

The receptor comes from a female donor who had a heart transplant and CMV viremia. The chain is encoded by TRBV13 joined to TRBJ2-3; the D gene identity is not certain. Sequenced here: CMV peptide-activated CD4+ and CD8+ T cells sorted from blood, sampled at five time points, pooled. The cell subset or site label for this specimen denotes: sorted CD8+CD137+ and CD4+CD154+ T cells after about 12 h CMV IE-1 peptide stimulation. The nucleotides read TGTGCCAGCAGCACCTCCGCCAGGACCCATACGCAGTATTTT. Its translation is CASSTSARTHTQYF.